This T cell receptor beta chain emerged from a study of beta chain features in type 1 diabetes. The wider study: Healthy donors resembled patients in age, gender and cell yields. Findings and caveats of the study: Researchers cautioned that cDNA sequencing could over-represent cells with high TCR expression. VDJ junctions in type 1 diabetes patients carried more deletions and fewer insertions.

This CDR3 has 13 residues. Germline V gene sequence: CDR1 LGHNA, CDR2 YSLEER. Trimming took 0 bases from V and 7 from J, leaving 9 bases between them. Sequencing targeted expressed TCRB transcripts, as all isolated RNA had been reverse transcribed. Only in-frame clones appear in the TCRdb table, and some are missing; sequencing was by immunoSEQ multiplex PCR. The sample has around 300,000 clones, about 14% seen once. Each of the CD4+ naive, central memory, regulatory and stem cell-like memory populations was sorted via CD45RO/CCR7/CD25/CD127/CD95/CD27. In regard to this clone: Its antigen is unidentified.

The sequence was obtained from a man under 40 in good health. Sequencing was performed on central memory CD4+ T cells from blood. The chain employs TRBV4-3 and TRBJ1-1; D call uncertain. The CDR3 protein is CASSQDPRSEAFF. CDR3 in DNA: TGCGCCAGCAGCCAAGATCCGAGGAGTGAAGCTTTCTTT.